Sequencing of this TCR beta chain was carried out in a study of blood T cell repertoires in COVID-19. On the study more broadly: Acute and convalescent COVID-19 specimens originated in the United States, Italy and Spain. In each case, the material was cDNA or gDNA derived from T cells, B-cell-depleted T cells, or PBMCs.

The V and J ends lost 1 base and 2 bases, in that order; junction bases with no gene match: 6. Germline CDR1 SEHNR, CDR2 FQNEAQ (reference sequence). This CDR3 spans 17 amino acids. In the authors' methods: It was from reference gene primer amplification that nucleated cell counts were estimated. The assay was immunoSEQ multiplex PCR, and TCRdb's table has in-frame clones only and misses some. V, J and clone size derive from that table, while D and trimming were established from the DNA sequence. The sample lists over 200,000 clones; 80% to 85% were seen once. The sequence was collected from a man between 45 and 60 years old with active or convalescent COVID-19. The V and J genes are TRBV7-9 and TRBJ2-5; 11 bases map to TRBD2. The sample taken for sequencing was peripheral blood. The CDR3 loop is CASSLELAGARQETQYF. The CDR3 bases are TGTGCCAGCAGCTTAGAACTAGCGGGGGCGCGACAAGAGACCCAGTACTTC.